What follows are 24 T cell receptor beta chains derived from one specimen sequenced in a study of molecular identifiers for immune sequencing clone quantification (dated by TCRdb to between 2018 and 2020). To prepare the library, PCR was applied. The sequencing machine was a NextSeq 500. Using fastp trimming at Q25 and MiXCR clonotype assembly, TCRdb reanalyzed the public sequencing data and kept in-frame beta chains. Every CDR3 protein is listed once, alongside the most common genes and DNA of its rows. The sample table lists about 630,000 distinct CDR3 sequences, about 25% of them with a count of one. In total, the top ten clones hold about 0.81% of the sample. Input material: naive CD8+ T cells from blood, with Jurkat cell RNA spiked in. The cell subset or site tag for this specimen amounts to: FACS-sorted CD8+CD4-CCR7+CD45RA+ naive T cells. These receptors were obtained from a human donor in good health. Some libraries in this study had Jurkat cell RNA spiked in.

The chain has TRBV2 and TRBJ1-2; D call uncertain. This CDR3 has 10 amino acids. Germline V gene lookup returns CDR1 SNHLY and CDR2 FYNNEI. V lost 8 bases and J 8 bases, leaving 9 bases between the germline ends. The CDR3 spells CASSVGGYTF. In DNA form, the CDR3 reads TGTGCCAGCTCCGTGGGCGGCTACACCTTC. Full variable domain (rest looked up from reference TRBV2 and TRBJ1-2): EPEVTQTPSHQVTQMGQEVILRCVPISNHLYFYWYRQILGQKVEFLVSFYNNEISEKSEIFDDQFSVERPDGSNFTLKIRSTKLEDSAMYFCASSVGGYTFGSGTRLTVV.

J is TRBJ2-1 and V is TRBV7-6, with 7 nucleotides matching TRBD1. CDR1 and CDR2 from the germline V gene are SGHVS and FNYEAQ. The CDR3 is 14 amino acids. V lost 5 bases and J lost 8; bases outside the gene matches: 9. The CDR3 DNA follows: TGTGCCAGCAGCCAACGGACAGGTTACGATGAGCAGTTCTTC. It is translated as CASSQRTGYDEQFF.

This chain links TRBV6-5 with TRBJ1-1, with D unclear. Trimming left V 6 bases short and J 6 bases short, with 11 bases between. Germline V gives CDR1 MNHEY, CDR2 SVGAGI. This CDR3 has 12 residues. Written as DNA, the CDR3 is TGTGCCAGCAGCCCACCAAACGCTGAAGCTTTCTTT. This sequence encodes CASSPPNAEAFF.

This clonotype was detected once. A single base separates this from a much larger clone, so it may be a read error. V is TRBV7-8 and J is TRBJ1-1; D is unclear. Germline V CDR1 and CDR2: SGHVS, FQNEAQ. The CDR3 has 13 residues. For the CDR3, the DNA is TGTGCCAGCAGCATTCGCGGGCTTACTGGAGCTTTCTTT. Translated: CASSIRGLTGAFF.

This clonotype came up a few times. V is TRBV3-1 and J is TRBJ2-7; perhaps TRBD1 as D (6 bases). This CDR3 has 13 residues. Germline CDR1 is LGHDT and CDR2 is YNNKEL (reference sequence). Trimming pared 5 bases from V and 3 bases from J, leaving 11 bases between. CDR3 DNA sequence: TGTGCCAGCAGCGAAGGACAGTTCTACGAGCAGTACTTC. Translating gives CASSEGQFYEQYF.

This clonotype was detected ten times or more. This chain's CDR3 is CASSLPGPLPDTQYF. CDR3 sequence (DNA): TGCGCCAGCAGCTTGCCGGGGCCACTACCAGATACGCAGTATTTT. The V gene is TRBV5-1, the J gene TRBJ2-3; the D call may be TRBD1 or TRBD2 (5 bases each). The CDR3 runs 15 residues. Trimming took 1 base from V and 4 from J, leaving 13 bases between them. Germline CDR1 SGHRS, CDR2 YFSETQ.

This clonotype was recorded at least ten times. The rearrangement uses TRBV4-3 and TRBJ2-7; a weak D match, TRBD2 (6 bases). The V end was cut by 0 bases, the J end by 4 bases, with 16 bases between. CDR1 is LGHNA and CDR2 is YSLEER in the germline V gene. The CDR3 runs 16 residues. In nucleotides, the CDR3 is TGCGCCAGCAGCCAAGATTTATGGGGGACTGGGTACGAGCAGTACTTC. It yields the protein CASSQDLWGTGYEQYF.

This clonotype was recorded many times. The V call is TRBV6-5, the J call TRBJ1-1; TRBD1 aligns across 8 bases. V was clipped by 0 bases and J by 5 bases; unmatched bases: 5. CDR1 is MNHEY, CDR2 SVGAGI, per germline. The CDR3 covers 15 residues. In DNA, the CDR3 is TGTGCCAGCAGTTACTCCCAGGGGGCGGGAACTGAAGCTTTCTTT. It encodes CASSYSQGAGTEAFF.

This clonotype has ten or more counts. V is TRBV5-1 and J is TRBJ2-7; TRBD2 agrees at 10 bases. Germline lookup yields CDR1 SGHRS and CDR2 YFSETQ. V shed 1 base and J 3 bases; nucleotides not matched to a gene: 1. CDR3 length: 14 residues. The CDR3 region is CASSLTSGNYEQYF. The CDR3 region has the DNA TGCGCCAGCAGCTTGACTAGCGGGAACTACGAGCAGTACTTC.

Points on this clonotype: A read error may be the cause here, since a much bigger clone is one base away. The gene calls are TRBV2 and TRBJ2-3, with D perhaps assigned TRBD1 or TRBD2 (5 bases each). The CDR3 is made up of 13 amino acids. Per the germline V gene, CDR1 is SNHLY and CDR2 is FYNNEI. Trimming removed 2 bases from V and 4 bases from J, with 7 bases in between. The CDR3 protein is CASSEWDADTQYF. Here the CDR3 DNA reads TGTGCCAGCAGTGAATGGGACGCAGATACGCAGTATTTT.

This clonotype was seen a few times. The gene calls are TRBV28 and TRBJ2-7, with D perhaps matching TRBD2 (6 bases). There are 13 residues in the CDR3. Germline CDR1 is MDHEN and CDR2 is SYDVKM. Trimming cost V 7 bases and J 3 bases, with 13 bases left between them. This CDR3 is CASIVRGGYEQYF. The CDR3 DNA sequence: TGTGCCAGCATCGTGCGGGGAGGCTACGAGCAGTACTTC.

The CDR3 loop reads CASSQVVGVYMGEQYF. DNA of the CDR3: TGTGCCAGCAGCCAAGTTGTGGGTGTGTACATGGGGGAGCAGTACTTC. V usage is TRBV14 and J usage is TRBJ2-7; D is ambiguous. Germline V gene lookup returns CDR1 SGHDN and CDR2 FVKESK. The V end lost 1 base, the J end lost 7 bases, and 20 bases lay between the germline ends. This CDR3 is built from 16 residues.

The chain couples TRBV24-1 to TRBJ2-1; D uncertain. The CDR3 contains 13 residues. Looked up from germline, CDR1 is KGHDR and CDR2 is SFDVKD. The ends were cut back, 4 bases at V and 7 bases at J, with 10 bases in the middle. CDR3 loop: CATSDMMGNEQFF. The CDR3 coding sequence is TGTGCCACCAGTGACATGATGGGGAATGAGCAGTTCTTC.

This clonotype was detected ten times or more. The chain couples TRBV5-1 to TRBJ2-5; no firm D call. CDR1 and CDR2 (germline): SGHRS, YFSETQ. Trimming pared 1 base from V and 5 bases from J, leaving 15 bases between. The CDR3 has 15 residues. CDR3 DNA: TGCGCCAGCAGCTTGCAAGGTAGCCTCGGGGAGACCCAGTACTTC. It encodes CASSLQGSLGETQYF.

The gene calls are TRBV28 and TRBJ2-3; no clear D. The germline CDR1 and CDR2 sequences are MDHEN and SYDVKM. The CDR3 runs 12 residues. Trimming took 2 bases from V and 4 from J, leaving 4 bases between them. The CDR3 DNA sequence: TGTGCCAGCAGTTTACCGGCAGATACGCAGTATTTT. Protein sequence: CASSLPADTQYF.

As regards this clonotype: A junction boundary mismatches the germline segment, possibly from a read error. The J gene is TRBJ2-3, the V gene TRBV7-9; 11 nucleotides agree with TRBD2. CDR3 size: 19 residues. Per the germline V gene, CDR1 is SEHNR and CDR2 is FQNEAQ (reference sequence). CDR3 sequence reads: CACSLEYPSGGPNTDTQYF. CDR3 coding DNA: TGTGCCTGCAGCTTAGAATATCCTAGCGGGGGGCCCAACACAGATACGCAGTATTTT.

This sequence joins TRBV7-9 and TRBJ2-1, with no clear D. CDR3 length: 11 amino acids. The germline V gene encodes CDR1 SEHNR and CDR2 FQNEAQ (reference sequence). Trimming took off 4 bases at V and 6 bases at J, with 4 bases between the two ends. The CDR3 protein is CASSYCNEQFF. Here the CDR3 DNA reads TGTGCCAGCAGCTATTGCAATGAGCAGTTCTTC.

Note on this clonotype: A much bigger clone sits one base away, suggesting this may be a read error. The CDR3 does not end in the conserved phenylalanine or tryptophan, so this is likely a read error. The chain carries TRBV5-1 and TRBJ2-2; D is uncertain. The CDR3 extends over 12 amino acids. CDR1 and CDR2 (germline): SGHRS, YFSETQ. Trimming left V 0 bases short and J 7 bases short, with 4 bases between. The CDR3 region has the DNA TGCGCCAGCAGCTTGGCCGGCGGGGAGCTGTTTCTT. It specifies CASSLAGGELFL.

This chain joins TRBV11-2 and TRBJ2-1; 9 bases align to TRBD2. Germline V gives CDR1 SGHAT, CDR2 FQNNGV. The ends lost 3 bases at V and 8 bases at J; junction bases unmatched: 11. The length of the CDR3 is 16 residues. CDR3 DNA: TGTGCCAGCAGCTTGCTCTGGGCTAGCGGGACCCATGAGCAGTTCTTC. This sequence encodes CASSLLWASGTHEQFF.

In its sample, this clonotype was seen many times. The chain has TRBV2 and TRBJ1-4; D perhaps matches TRBD1 (6 bases). This CDR3 spans 15 amino acids. Deletions cut 6 bases from V and 4 bases from J, with 15 bases between. Per the germline V gene, CDR1 is SNHLY and CDR2 is FYNNEI. CDR3 residues: CASRLTPDSNEKLFF. The CDR3, as DNA: TGTGCCAGCAGACTCACCCCGGACAGTAATGAAAAACTGTTTTTT.

This clonotype was counted a few times. This chain connects TRBV5-1 to TRBJ2-1; 11 nucleotides agree with TRBD2. This CDR3 is built from 19 residues. The V gene end was trimmed by 2 bases and the J gene end by 2 bases; junction bases not matched to a gene: 12. Germline CDR1 reads SGHRS; CDR2 reads YFSETQ. As DNA, the CDR3 is TGCGCCAGCAGCTTCCTAGCGGGAGGCCTTATGACCCCCTACAATGAGCAGTTCTTC. Residues: CASSFLAGGLMTPYNEQFF. The full variable domain, completed using reference TRBV5-1 and TRBJ2-1, is KAGVTQTPRYLIKTRGQQVTLSCSPISGHRSVSWYQQTPGQGLQFLFEYFSETQRNKGNFPGRFSGRQFSNSRSEMNVSTLELGDSALYLCASSFLAGGLMTPYNEQFFGPGTRLTVL.

The gene calls are TRBV5-8 and TRBJ1-5; the D gene is possibly TRBD1 (5 bases). Per germline, CDR1 SGHTS and CDR2 YDEGEE. Trimming stripped 4 bases from V and 7 bases from J, with 24 bases between. The CDR3 consists of 17 residues. CDR3 amino acids: CASSDTFFPGRRQPQHF. CDR3 coding DNA: TGTGCCAGCAGCGACACCTTTTTCCCAGGGCGGCGGCAGCCCCAGCATTTT.

This clonotype was picked up many times. The V and J genes are TRBV29-1 and TRBJ2-5; D could derive from TRBD1 or TRBD2 (6 bases each). The CDR3 loop spans 12 amino acids. The V end lost 7 bases, the J end lost 6 bases, and 15 bases lay between the germline ends. The germline V gene encodes CDR1 SQVTM and CDR2 ANQGSEA. Here the CDR3 DNA reads TGCAGCGACAACAGGGAGGAGCAGACCCAGTACTTC. It is translated as CSDNREEQTQYF.

Notes on this clonotype: Possible read error: a much larger clone is one base away. The rearrangement joins TRBV27 to TRBJ1-1; maybe TRBD1 (5 bases). The germline V gene encodes CDR1 MNHEY and CDR2 SMNVEV (reference sequence). The CDR3 consists of 14 residues. The DNA of the CDR3 is TGTGCCGGCAGTTTTAAGGGACTGAACACTGAAGCTTTCTTT. It codes for CAGSFKGLNTEAFF.